This record concerns one T cell receptor (beta chain) sequence. Methods used by the authors: The authors estimated nucleated cell counts from reference gene primer amplification. Clones were read by immunoSEQ multiplex PCR, and TCRdb kept only the in-frame ones, dropping some. V, J and clone size derive from that table, while D and trimming were established from the DNA sequence. The sample contains over 120,000 clones, about 89% of which appear only once. The sample is drawn from a study of blood T cell repertoires in COVID-19. The wider study: From the United States, Italy and Spain came samples of acute and convalescent COVID-19. The cDNA or gDNA used as material had been derived from T cells, B-cell-depleted T cells, or PBMCs.

The CDR3 loop spans 15 amino acids. J gave up 7 bases and V 3 bases, and 8 bases lay outside the gene matches. This chain links TRBV5-3 with TRBJ2-1; 9 bases are a match to TRBD2. TRBV5-3 is reported as an ORF; its role is uncertain. Material: peripheral blood. The receptor comes from a man aged 55 to 70 with active or convalescent COVID-19. This chain's CDR3 is CARSSSGDECNEQFF. CDR3 nucleotides: TGTGCCAGAAGCTCTAGCGGGGACGAGTGTAATGAGCAGTTCTTC.